Following are 8 T cell receptor beta chains from one sample sequenced in a study of molecular identifiers for immune sequencing clone quantification. TCRdb re-called the PCR reads through MiXCR, storing one row per CDR3 protein. The sample lists 60,000 to 70,000 distinct CDR3 sequences, over 15% occurring once. Sequences were obtained from naive CD8+ T cells from blood, with Jurkat cell RNA spiked in. The subset is: FACS-sorted CD8+CD4-CCR7+CD45RA+ naive T cells. The receptors originated from a human donor in good health. Some libraries in this study had Jurkat cell RNA spiked in.

This clonotype came up many times. The V gene is TRBV29-1, the J gene TRBJ2-3; the D is unclear. The CDR3 loop spans 12 amino acids. In germline, CDR1 is SQVTM, CDR2 ANQGSEA. Trimming removed 1 base at V and 1 base at J, with 3 bases between. The CDR3 DNA reads TGCAGCGTTGAAGTAGGCACAGATACGCAGTATTTT. Protein product: CSVEVGTDTQYF.

This clonotype was detected ten times or more. The germline gene is not matched at one end of the junction; a read error may be the cause. The V and J genes are TRBV7-2 and TRBJ2-1; maybe TRBD2 (5 bases). CDR3 size: 12 residues. From germline, CDR1 is SGHTA and CDR2 FQGNSA. In DNA, the CDR3 is TGTGCCAGCAGCTTAGGATTCGAGGGTGTGGGCTTC. It specifies CASSLGFEGVGF.

As for this clonotype: With a much larger clone just one base away, this may be a read error. The CDR3 region is CASSPTEMNTEACF. DNA of the CDR3: TGCGCCAGCAGCCCGACCGAAATGAACACTGAAGCTTGCTTT. This chain connects TRBV4-1 to TRBJ1-1; D is undetermined. CDR1 and CDR2 from the germline V gene are MGHRA and YSYEKL. This CDR3 has 14 amino acids.

This clonotype has at least ten counts. V and J are TRBV7-9 and TRBJ1-5; the D is unclear. Germline V gene sequence: CDR1 SEHNR, CDR2 FQNEAQ (reference sequence). The CDR3 extends over 12 amino acids. The germline V and J ends were trimmed by 5 bases and 2 bases, with 4 bases remaining between them. The DNA of the CDR3 is TGTGCCAGCAGCCCAGGCAATCAGCCCCAGCATTTT. Its protein product is CASSPGNQPQHF.

This clonotype was recorded many times. The rearrangement links TRBV27 to TRBJ2-4; possible D gene TRBD2, 6 bases. This CDR3 has 18 amino acids. V was clipped by 3 bases and J by 0 bases, with 18 bases between them. Per the germline V gene, CDR1 is MNHEY and CDR2 is SMNVEV (reference sequence). CDR3 sequence: CASSFPASENLAKNIQYF. In nucleotides, the CDR3 is TGTGCCAGCAGTTTCCCGGCTAGCGAGAATTTAGCCAAAAACATTCAGTACTTC.

This clonotype showed up many times. This rearrangement joins TRBV7-9 to TRBJ1-4, with D maybe TRBD1 (5 bases). Germline CDR1 reads SEHNR; CDR2 reads FQNEAQ (reference sequence). This CDR3 is 13 amino acids long. V lost 8 bases and J 6 bases, leaving 13 bases between the germline ends. Written as DNA, the CDR3 is TGTGCCAGCCGTTGGGGCCCGGATGAAAAACTGTTTTTT. It specifies CASRWGPDEKLFF. Variable domain in full (rest from reference TRBV7-9 and TRBJ1-4): DTGVSQNPRHKITKRGQNVTFRCDPISEHNRLYWYRQTLGQGPEFLTYFQNEAQLEKSRLLSDRFSAERPKGSFSTLEIQRTEQGDSAMYLCASRWGPDEKLFFGSGTQLSVL.

Many counts were recorded for this clonotype. The chain combines TRBV4-2 with TRBJ2-3; 8 positions match TRBD2. The CDR3 runs 21 residues. Germline V gene lookup returns CDR1 LGHNA and CDR2 YNFKEQ. The V and J ends lost 0 bases and 4 bases, in that order; junction bases with no gene match: 21. CDR3 bases: TGTGCCAGCAGCCAAGATGCCGGGTTCCGGGAGGGCCTGGGGGTGGCAGATACGCAGTATTTT. Translation gives CASSQDAGFREGLGVADTQYF.

V usage is TRBV12-3 or TRBV12-4 and J usage is TRBJ2-1; D is perhaps TRBD2 (6 bases). The V end was cut by 6 bases, the J end by 1 base, with 13 bases between. CDR3 length equals 15 residues. As DNA, the CDR3 is TGTGCCAGCAGCGTAGGACTACTATCCTACAATGAGCAGTTCTTC. Its translation is CASSVGLLSYNEQFF.